Listed below are T cell receptor beta chains from one sample, sequenced in a study of a mutant IDH1 vaccine in newly diagnosed glioma. These TCRs are of unknown antigen specificity. Only in-frame clones appear in the TCRdb table, and some are missing; sequencing was by immunoSEQ multiplex PCR. The data hold fewer than 35,000 clones, with 84% observed a single time. Sample: PBMCs, taken from a glioma patient whose treatment included an IDH1 peptide vaccine. The receptors originated from a man aged 30-40 years with glioma. Each CDR3 is given without its conserved first and last residue.

len,v_gene,CDR3aa
13,TRBV2,ASSESSGSIREQY
12,TRBV2,ASSPRDQNNEQF
12,TRBV30,AWTREPSNYGYT
12,TRBV5-1,ASSGGGAINEQY
9,TRBV11-2,ASSITYEQY
15,TRBV29-1,SVDKRTSGRGQETQY
16,TRBV2,ASSRTSGRVLEADTQY
13,TRBV9,ASSVSGTGTGEQY
14,TRBV11-2,ASSLTGAGGTDTQY
10,TRBV29-1,SVAQGRPEAF
10,TRBV6-6,ASSFPFGEQF
13,TRBV7-2,ASSIAGGVGNTIY
12,TRBV7-2,ASSPTPVFETQY
12,TRBV6-5,ASSYSGGDGEAF
13,TRBV11-2,ASSLGFGGSYEQY
10,TRBV28,ASGLGEPEAF
13,TRBV19,ASSIGGQMNTEAF
13,TRBV19,ASSTGAASTDTQY
10,TRBV27,ASSHRGSEQY
13,TRBV4-1,ASSQESVVGTEQY
9,TRBV20-1,SAESTDTQY
14,TRBV9,ASSPRWTEGDEKLF
10,TRBV5-4,ASSLWQGEQY
13,TRBV6-6,ASSYRGGRTDTQY
10,TRBV11-2,ASSMDRVEQY
12,TRBV13,ASSNPGVHQPQH